The rows below give T cell receptor beta chains drawn from one sample of a study of liver allograft versus peripheral blood T cells. Each CDR3 protein is one row after TCRdb ran MiXCR on the reads. The sample consists of some 6,300 distinct CDR3 sequences, 16% of them appearing once. The receptors come from a human patient who had a liver transplant. The T cells may come from the graft donor. Both conserved end residues are part of each CDR3. Fields, in order: D gene, V gene, clone size, J gene, CDR3 protein, CDR3 DNA. D genes are given only for firm matches. For some rows the clone size is stated as once, few or many, or as a class when expanded; others skip it.

d_gene: .; v_gene: TRBV5-4; abundance: medium-sized; j_gene: TRBJ2-2; CDR3aa: CASSFWGGKNTGELFF; CDR3nt: TGTGCCAGCAGTTTTTGGGGCGGGAAGAACACCGGGGAGCTGTTTTTT
d_gene: TRBD1; v_gene: TRBV10-2; abundance: .; j_gene: TRBJ2-7; CDR3aa: CASAGQGRAYEQYF; CDR3nt: TGCGCCAGCGCTGGACAGGGGAGGGCCTACGAGCAGTACTTC
d_gene: TRBD2; v_gene: TRBV7-2; abundance: many; j_gene: TRBJ2-7; CDR3aa: CASSWGLAEPYEQYF; CDR3nt: TGTGCCAGCAGCTGGGGACTAGCGGAGCCCTACGAGCAGTACTTC
d_gene: .; v_gene: TRBV28; abundance: many; j_gene: TRBJ2-3; CDR3aa: CASSVWGDTDTQYF; CDR3nt: TGTGCCAGCAGTGTTTGGGGGGATACAGATACGCAGTATTTT
d_gene: .; v_gene: TRBV12-3/TRBV12-4; abundance: .; j_gene: TRBJ1-5; CDR3aa: CASRTTAYQPQHF; CDR3nt: TGTGCCAGCAGGACGACAGCATATCAGCCCCAGCATTTT
d_gene: TRBD2; v_gene: TRBV7-9; abundance: many; j_gene: TRBJ2-1; CDR3aa: CASSPASGGAKEQFF; CDR3nt: TGTGCCAGCAGCCCCGCTAGCGGGGGGGCAAAGGAGCAGTTCTTC
d_gene: .; v_gene: TRBV27; abundance: many; j_gene: TRBJ1-6; CDR3aa: CASKGGLSPLHF; CDR3nt: TGTGCCAGCAAGGGGGGGCTTTCACCCCTCCACTTT
d_gene: .; v_gene: TRBV27; abundance: .; j_gene: TRBJ2-7; CDR3aa: CASSSTVYYEQYF; CDR3nt: TGTGCCAGCAGTTCGACAGTATACTACGAGCAGTACTTC
d_gene: TRBD2; v_gene: TRBV5-6; abundance: few; j_gene: TRBJ2-7; CDR3aa: CASSFLRSSGYEQYF; CDR3nt: TGTGCCAGCAGCTTCCTACGGTCTAGCGGCTACGAGCAGTACTTC
d_gene: TRBD1; v_gene: TRBV12-3/TRBV12-4; abundance: .; j_gene: TRBJ2-3; CDR3aa: CASSSQGSSDTQYF; CDR3nt: TGTGCCAGCAGTTCACAGGGGAGCTCAGATACGCAGTATTTT
d_gene: .; v_gene: TRBV6-2/TRBV6-3; abundance: medium-sized; j_gene: TRBJ2-2; CDR3aa: CASRDKGVRELFF; CDR3nt: TGTGCCAGCAGGGACAAAGGGGTCCGGGAGCTGTTTTTT
d_gene: .; v_gene: TRBV9; abundance: medium-sized; j_gene: TRBJ2-6; CDR3aa: CASSRTEPLSGANVLTF; CDR3nt: TGTGCCAGCAGCCGAACAGAACCTCTTTCCGGGGCCAACGTCCTGACTTTC
d_gene: TRBD1; v_gene: TRBV6-1; abundance: medium-sized; j_gene: TRBJ2-3; CDR3aa: CASSYRQGISTDTQYF; CDR3nt: TGTGCCAGCAGTTATAGACAGGGGATTTCCACAGATACGCAGTATTTT
d_gene: .; v_gene: TRBV15; abundance: medium-sized; j_gene: TRBJ1-1; CDR3aa: CATSRGGGGTEAFF; CDR3nt: TGTGCCACCAGCAGGGGGGGGGGAGGAACTGAAGCTTTCTTT
d_gene: .; v_gene: TRBV19; abundance: many; j_gene: TRBJ2-1; CDR3aa: CASGDNEQFF; CDR3nt: TGTGCCAGTGGGGACAATGAGCAGTTCTTC
d_gene: TRBD1; v_gene: TRBV28; abundance: many; j_gene: TRBJ2-7; CDR3aa: CASSASGTGAHEQYF; CDR3nt: TGTGCCAGCAGTGCATCCGGGACAGGGGCCCACGAGCAGTACTTC
d_gene: .; v_gene: TRBV5-6; abundance: many; j_gene: TRBJ2-7; CDR3aa: CASILQSSYEQYF; CDR3nt: TGTGCCAGCATCCTACAGAGCTCCTACGAGCAGTACTTC
d_gene: TRBD1; v_gene: TRBV27; abundance: few; j_gene: TRBJ1-5; CDR3aa: CASSFRGRGQPQHF; CDR3nt: TGTGCCAGCAGTTTTAGGGGGCGCGGCCAGCCCCAGCATTTT
d_gene: .; v_gene: TRBV28; abundance: .; j_gene: TRBJ2-7; CDR3aa: CASSRYEQYF; CDR3nt: TGTGCCAGCAGCCGATACGAGCAGTACTTC
d_gene: .; v_gene: TRBV27; abundance: many; j_gene: TRBJ1-5; CDR3aa: CASSLYRNRNQPQHF; CDR3nt: TGTGCCAGCAGTTTATATAGGAATCGCAATCAGCCCCAGCATTTT
d_gene: TRBD1; v_gene: TRBV27; abundance: medium-sized; j_gene: TRBJ2-3; CDR3aa: CASSLSGGDTQYF; CDR3nt: TGTGCCAGCAGTTTGTCAGGGGGAGATACGCAGTATTTT
d_gene: .; v_gene: TRBV6-2/TRBV6-3; abundance: large; j_gene: TRBJ2-7; CDR3aa: CASSSHGVEGTEQYF; CDR3nt: TGTGCCAGCAGTTCCCATGGGGTAGAGGGAACCGAGCAGTACTTC
d_gene: .; v_gene: TRBV11-2; abundance: many; j_gene: TRBJ1-2; CDR3aa: CASSLGTDLYGYTF; CDR3nt: TGTGCCAGCAGCCTAGGGACGGACCTCTATGGCTACACCTTC
d_gene: .; v_gene: TRBV15; abundance: .; j_gene: TRBJ2-1; CDR3aa: CVTSREAFSYNEQFF; CDR3nt: TGTGTCACCAGCAGAGAAGCCTTTTCCTACAATGAACAGTTCTTC